These 28 T cell receptor beta chains came from one sample sequenced in a study of blood T cell repertoires in COVID-19. Profiled with immunoSEQ multiplex PCR; TCRdb holds only in-frame clones, not every one. Seen here are about 330,000 clones, about 89% observed once, and the top ten hold under 5.5%. The sequenced material came from PBMCs or T cells enriched from blood (not recorded which). These receptors were obtained from a woman in her 30s who had recovered from COVID-19.

DNA of the CDR3: TGTGCCATCAGGACGGACAACCAAGAGACCCAGTACTTC. It specifies CAIRTDNQETQYF. The chain carries TRBV10-3 and TRBJ2-5, with a possible D match to TRBD1 (5 bases). Germline CDR1 and CDR2: ENHRY and SYGVKD. V dropped 6 bases and J dropped 0 bases, with 8 bases sitting between them. This CDR3 is built from 13 residues.

The chain employs TRBV3-1 (or the pseudogene TRBV3-2) and TRBJ2-3; TRBD2 agrees at 8 bases. The germline CDR1 and CDR2 sequences are LGHDT and YNNKEL (reference sequence). CDR3 size: 13 residues. J gave up 1 base and V 6 bases, and 0 bases lay outside the gene matches. The CDR3 sequence is CASRRGGTDTQYF. CDR3 nucleotides: TGTGCCAGCAGGCGGGGGGGCACAGATACGCAGTATTTT.

This rearrangement joins TRBV6-5 to TRBJ1-1; 8 bases map to TRBD1. The V segment lost 8 bases and the J segment 4 bases; nucleotides outside the gene matches: 12. CDR1 and CDR2 from the germline V gene are MNHEY and SVGAGI. The CDR3 extends over 15 amino acids. The CDR3 sequence: CASARGGQGGTEAFF. In DNA, the CDR3 is TGTGCCAGCGCCCGGGGAGGACAGGGCGGCACTGAAGCTTTCTTT.

V and J are TRBV11-2 and TRBJ1-6; D is perhaps TRBD1 (5 bases). The V end was cut by 2 bases, the J end by 9 bases, with 20 bases between. This CDR3 has 17 amino acids. Germline V lookup: CDR1 SGHAT, CDR2 FQNNGV. DNA of the CDR3: TGTGCCAGCAGCTTATGGTTGCAGGGAAGTATTAGTTCACCCCTCCACTTT. As protein: CASSLWLQGSISSPLHF.

This chain connects TRBV7-2 to TRBJ2-5; D is undetermined. CDR3 length: 14 residues. Deletions cut 5 bases from V and 4 bases from J, with 14 bases between. Germline CDR1 SGHTA, CDR2 FQGNSA. CDR3 protein: CASSPQPLGETQYF. Here the CDR3 DNA reads TGTGCCAGCAGCCCACAGCCCTTGGGAGAGACCCAGTACTTC.

V usage is TRBV6-2 or TRBV6-3 and J usage is TRBJ1-1; D is uncertain. Trimming left V 4 bases short and J 7 bases short, with 10 bases between. The CDR3 spans 12 residues. The germline CDR1 and CDR2 sequences are MNHEY and SVGEGT. CDR3 region: CASSLRVSEAFF. CDR3 bases: TGTGCCAGCAGTTTGAGGGTTAGTGAAGCTTTCTTT.

The gene calls are TRBV11-2 and TRBJ1-2; D remains unclear. Germline CDR1 reads SGHAT; CDR2 reads FQNNGV. With 2 bases removed from V and 8 bases from J, the gap between germline ends came to 6 bases. The CDR3 runs to 11 residues. CDR3 in DNA: TGTGCCAGCAGCTTACTAGACGGCTACACCTTC. This sequence encodes CASSLLDGYTF.

The chain links TRBV19 to TRBJ1-3; D is perhaps TRBD1 (5 bases). This CDR3 contains 13 residues. Germline assignment: CDR1 LNHDA and CDR2 SQIVND (reference sequence). V was clipped by 3 bases and J by 7 bases, with 10 bases between them. CDR3 nucleotides: TGTGCCAGTAGTATGACAGTGGCGAACACCATATATTTT. Amino acids: CASSMTVANTIYF. The variable domain in full, with the rest retrieved from reference TRBV19 and TRBJ1-3, is DGGITQSPKYLFRKEGQNVTLSCEQNLNHDAMYWYRQDPGQGLRLIYYSQIVNDFQKGDIAEGYSVSREKKESFPLTVTSAQKNPTAFYLCASSMTVANTIYFGEGSWLTVV.

J is TRBJ1-2 and V is TRBV4-1, with D perhaps TRBD1 (5 bases). The CDR3 totals 15 residues. Germline V gene sequence: CDR1 MGHRA, CDR2 YSYEKL. Trimming cost V 0 bases and J 4 bases, with 12 bases left between them. CDR3 in DNA: TGCGCCAGCAGCCAAGATATTAAGGGGTTCTATGGCTACACCTTC. The encoded protein is CASSQDIKGFYGYTF.

The genes are TRBV7-3 and TRBJ2-1; 11 bases map to TRBD1. CDR3 length: 16 amino acids. V was pared by 2 bases and J by 8 bases, with 8 bases of the junction left unmatched. Looked up from germline, CDR1 is SGHTA and CDR2 is FQGTGA. The CDR3 here is CASSLGRRDRGDEQFF. CDR3 in DNA: TGTGCCAGCAGCTTAGGCCGCCGGGACAGGGGGGATGAGCAGTTCTTC.

The chain couples TRBV7-3 to TRBJ2-2, with a tentative D call TRBD2 (6 bases). Per germline, CDR1 SGHTA and CDR2 FQGTGA. V was pared by 0 bases and J by 0 bases, with 11 bases between. This CDR3 has 17 residues. The CDR3 protein is CASSLTPGEANTGELFF. The CDR3 region has the DNA TGTGCCAGCAGCTTAACCCCGGGGGAAGCGAACACCGGGGAGCTGTTTTTT.

This clone was observed a single time. V is TRBV7-8 and J is TRBJ1-6; TRBD1 is a possible D gene (6 bases). The V end lost 4 bases, the J end lost 10 bases, and 20 bases lay between the germline ends. The CDR3 loop spans 16 amino acids. Germline CDR1 SGHVS, CDR2 FQNEAQ. The CDR3 DNA is TGTGCCAGCAGCTCGATCAAACAGGGAGTCAGATCACCCCTCCACTTT. Translated: CASSSIKQGVRSPLHF.

The chain couples TRBV7-2 to TRBJ2-1; 7 bases match TRBD1. Losses at the gene ends were 1 base for V and 7 bases for J; bases not matched to a gene: 4. Germline CDR1 and CDR2: SGHTA and FQGNSA. The CDR3 sequence is 14 residues long. CDR3 loop: CASSLVGRGNEQFF. The CDR3 DNA is TGTGCCAGCAGCTTAGTGGGCAGGGGGAATGAGCAGTTCTTC.

This chain links TRBV11-3 with TRBJ2-1; D uncertain. V gave up 5 bases and J gave up 9 bases, with 17 bases separating them. The germline V gene encodes CDR1 SGHNT and CDR2 YENEEA. The CDR3 totals 14 residues. The chain's CDR3 is CASSPRQDPTEQFF. The CDR3 DNA reads TGTGCCAGCAGCCCGAGACAAGATCCCACTGAGCAGTTCTTC.

The chain is built from TRBV10-3 and TRBJ1-3; 7 bases are shared with TRBD1. The CDR3 loop spans 19 amino acids. Germline loops: CDR1 ENHRY, CDR2 SYGVKD. J gave up 0 bases and V 9 bases, and 20 bases lay outside the gene matches. The CDR3 sequence is CAIGTTGTPFPVSGNTIYF. The CDR3 DNA sequence: TGTGCCATTGGGACGACAGGGACTCCCTTTCCCGTCTCTGGAAACACCATATATTTT.

The chain has TRBV2 and TRBJ1-2; TRBD1 agrees at 10 bases. The CDR3 contains 15 residues. Trimming cost V 6 bases and J 4 bases; bases outside gene matches: 8. The germline CDR1 and CDR2 sequences are SNHLY and FYNNEI. The CDR3 bases are TGTGCCAGCAGCCCCGACAGGGGGCGCGGCTATGGCTACACCTTC. This gives the protein CASSPDRGRGYGYTF.

The rearrangement joins TRBV7-2 to TRBJ1-2; 8 bases match TRBD1. The CDR3 has 17 residues. J gave up 5 bases and V 4 bases, and 15 bases lay outside the gene matches. Germline CDR1 SGHTA, CDR2 FQGNSA. CDR3 sequence reads: CASSSIPDRAVWYGYTF. The CDR3 nucleotides are TGTGCCAGCAGCTCAATACCGGACAGGGCAGTGTGGTATGGCTACACCTTC. The variable domain in full, completed from reference TRBV7-2 and TRBJ1-2, reads GAGVSQSPSNKVTEKGKDVELRCDPISGHTALYWYRQSLGQGLEFLIYFQGNSAPDKSGLPSDRFSAERTGGSVSTLTIQRTQQEDSAVYLCASSSIPDRAVWYGYTFGSGTRLTVV.

This clone was observed a single time. The CDR3 nucleotides read TGTGCCAGCAGCTTAGACAGGCCAGGGAACACTGAAGCTTTCTTT. It codes for CASSLDRPGNTEAFF. The rearrangement joins TRBV7-2 to TRBJ1-1; tentatively, D is TRBD1 (5 bases). CDR1 is SGHTA, CDR2 FQGNSA, per germline. This CDR3 is 15 amino acids long. Trimming stripped 1 base from V and 1 base from J, with 10 bases between.

This chain joins TRBV7-6 and TRBJ2-3; D call uncertain. CDR3 length equals 15 residues. The germline V gene has CDR1 SGHVS and CDR2 FNYEAQ. Deletions cut 5 bases from V and 0 bases from J, with 12 bases between. The CDR3 protein is CASSPRVASTDTQYF. CDR3 in DNA: TGTGCCAGCAGCCCTAGAGTCGCTAGCACAGATACGCAGTATTTT.

This clone was seen once. The rearrangement uses TRBV27 and TRBJ1-2; 12 bases align to TRBD1. The CDR3 contains 17 residues. The junction had 13 bases not matched to a gene; V was cut back by 3 bases and J by 8 bases. Germline V lookup: CDR1 MNHEY, CDR2 SMNVEV (reference sequence). This CDR3 is CASSFPRDRGRLSGYTF. The CDR3 nucleotides read TGTGCCAGCAGTTTCCCCAGGGACAGGGGGCGTTTAAGCGGCTACACCTTC.

The table lists this clone with a count of one. The CDR3 sequence: CASSQVEGTRSYEQYF. CDR3 nucleotide sequence: TGCGCCAGCAGCCAGGTGGAGGGGACCCGCTCCTACGAGCAGTACTTC. This sequence joins TRBV4-3 and TRBJ2-7, with D tentatively TRBD2 (6 bases). Trimming took 3 bases from V and 0 from J, leaving 15 bases between them. Germline V gives CDR1 LGHNA, CDR2 YSLEER. The CDR3 loop spans 16 amino acids.

This clone was seen a handful of times. The chain combines TRBV6-5 with TRBJ1-1; 7 nucleotides match TRBD1. The CDR3 runs to 15 residues. V lost 0 bases to trimming and J lost 4 bases; unmatched junction nucleotides: 5. The germline V gene has CDR1 MNHEY and CDR2 SVGAGI. The CDR3 region is CASSYSEGAGTEAFF. CDR3 nucleotides: TGTGCCAGCAGTTACTCGGAGGGGGCGGGCACTGAAGCTTTCTTT.

This chain connects TRBV12-3 or TRBV12-4 to TRBJ1-2, with TRBD1 matching over 11 bases. CDR3 size: 12 residues. V was pared by 6 bases and J by 8 bases, with 2 bases of the junction left unmatched. CDR3 sequence (DNA): TGTGCCAGCAGCGGACAGGGGGCAGGCTACACCTTC. Residues: CASSGQGAGYTF.

This sequence joins TRBV27 and TRBJ1-1, with D perhaps matching TRBD1 (6 bases). V was trimmed by 5 bases and J by 1 base, leaving 11 bases between them. This CDR3 spans 14 amino acids. Germline V gene data show CDR1 as MNHEY and CDR2 as SMNVEV (reference sequence). The CDR3 DNA sequence: TGTGCCAGCAGTCTAGACAGGCGGAACACTGAAGCTTTCTTT. The encoded protein is CASSLDRRNTEAFF.

The chain links TRBV30 to TRBJ1-2; the D is unclear. Per germline, CDR1 GTSNPN and CDR2 SVGIG (reference sequence). The CDR3 sequence is 13 residues long. V lost 0 bases, J lost 8 bases, and 13 bases lay in between. The CDR3 nucleotides read TGTGCCTGGAGTGTATGGGTTGGGAGAGGCTACACCTTC. Amino acids: CAWSVWVGRGYTF.

This clone has a count of ten or more. The CDR3 sequence is CASTPGTGVRNQPQHF. The CDR3 DNA follows: TGTGCCAGTACCCCCGGGACAGGGGTCCGAAATCAGCCCCAGCATTTT. The chain employs TRBV19 and TRBJ1-5, with 10 positions matching TRBD1. The V and J ends lost 7 bases and 4 bases, in that order; junction bases with no gene match: 10. Germline-derived CDR1 and CDR2 are LNHDA and SQIVND (reference sequence). The CDR3 has 16 amino acids.

This chain connects TRBV27 to TRBJ1-1; D is perhaps TRBD1 (6 bases). The CDR3 length is 14 residues. In germline, CDR1 is MNHEY, CDR2 SMNVEV (reference sequence). The V and J ends lost 5 bases and 7 bases respectively, with 17 bases between them. CDR3 bases: TGTGCCAGCAGTGGCTCCGGGACAAAGTATGAAGCTTTCTTT. This sequence encodes CASSGSGTKYEAFF.

This sequence joins TRBV28 and TRBJ1-6, with 8 positions matching TRBD1. CDR3 size: 14 residues. CDR1 and CDR2 from the germline V gene are MDHEN and SYDVKM. V shed 6 bases and J 10 bases; nucleotides not matched to a gene: 8. CDR3 coding DNA: TGTGCCAGCAGCCCTGGACAGGGTGAATCACCCCTCCACTTT. Translation gives CASSPGQGESPLHF. Together with reference TRBV28 and TRBJ1-6, the CDR3 gives the full variable domain: DVKVTQSSRYLVKRTGEKVFLECVQDMDHENMFWYRQDPGLGLRLIYFSYDVKMKEKGDIPEGYSVSREKKERFSLILESASTNQTSMYLCASSPGQGESPLHFGNGTRLTVT.